This T cell receptor beta chain comes out of a study of blood T cell repertoires in COVID-19 (dated by TCRdb to 2020 to 2022). About the study as a whole: The collaborator samples originated in the United States, Italy and Spain and spanned the acute and convalescent phases of COVID-19. The prospective study material was composed of cDNA or gDNA derived from T cells, B-cell-depleted T cells, or PBMCs. The dataset comprised deeply sampled blood TCRbeta repertoires from subjects exposed to, actively infected with, or recovered from COVID-19. A freely available public database, intended as a resource for researchers studying the immune response to SARS-CoV-2, is where the repertoires were released. Samples were obtained from the ongoing ImmuneRACE study (first 160 participants) and from roughly 1,300 subjects provided by 6 global collaborators. Sample metadata almost always included a de-identified subject ID, COVID-19 status, age in years and sex. Where available, HLA class I and class II types were taken from metadata supplied by the sample provider and were not determined by assay-based typing.

TCRbeta CDR3 regions were amplified from genomic DNA using the immunoSEQ Assay, a bias-controlled multiplex PCR. Per the source publication's procedure: Nucleated cell counts per sample were estimated from amplification of reference gene primers within the assay. Sequence reads were collapsed and filtered to measure the absolute abundance of every unique TCRbeta CDR3 rearrangement. For each sample, productive Simpson clonality was calculated as the square root of Simpson's diversity index over productive rearrangements. TCRdb limited this immuneACCESS table to in-frame rearrangements with V and J called. A share of clones is missing; checked studies link under half to unresolved V genes, and the rest is unexplained. V, J and clone size reflect that table, while D and trimming were determined from the DNA. This sample lists fewer than 200,000 clones; just under 85% were detected once. The top ten constitute roughly 8% of the sample.

Samples from volunteer blood donors who had recovered from COVID-19 were contributed by a second Seattle source. Collaborating institutions collected whole blood in K2EDTA tubes following their own protocols. For TCRbeta analysis, collaborators shipped samples in one of three forms: frozen whole blood, isolated PBMCs, or DNA extracted from either of those sample types. Including cysteine and phenylalanine, the CDR3 has 17 amino acids. Only CDR3 DNA remains: 51 bases, in frame from the first base. CDR1 and CDR2 were assigned from the germline V gene as SGHVS and FQNEAQ. V was cut back by 5 bases and J by 4 bases, leaving a gap of 23 bases between them. As concerns this clone: What this receptor recognizes is not known. The sample holds no much larger clone one base away, and base qualities are not on file.

Broad study findings and their caveats: How much clinical and demographic metadata was included differed by source and by participant, and the metadata was provided uncurated.

The sequencing sample was made of peripheral blood. The V and J segments used are TRBV7-8 and TRBJ2-5, and the D gene may be TRBD1, 6 bases matching. This sequence originates from a man in his forties who had recovered from COVID-19. CDR3 region: CASSPSGHRERPETQYF. Read as DNA, the sequence is TGTGCCAGCAGCCCTAGTGGACACAGGGAACGGCCAGAGACCCAGTACTTC.